Following are 17 T cell receptor beta chains from one sample sequenced in a study of blood T cells in healthy people across ages. The authors ran a second PCR of about 7 to 12 cycles using a sample-barcoded 5' primer and a J-beta primer mix. One entry per CDR3 protein, called by TCRdb with MiXCR from the 5' RACE reads. Of hundreds of thousands of distinct CDR3 sequences listed, about 30% are singletons. Source material: blood. The receptors here all came from a woman older than 75 in good health.

CDR3 sequence (DNA): TGTGCCAGCCCTCCGAGACAGGGGGACACTGAAGCTTTCTTT. Its protein is CASPPRQGDTEAFF. The chain employs TRBV28 and TRBJ1-1, with 9 bases lining up with TRBD1. Germline-derived CDR1 and CDR2 are MDHEN and SYDVKM. The CDR3 length is 14 residues. V gave up 8 bases and J gave up 3 bases; unmatched junction bases: 7. The complete variable domain, with remaining parts taken from reference TRBV28 and TRBJ1-1, reads DVKVTQSSRYLVKRTGEKVFLECVQDMDHENMFWYRQDPGLGLRLIYFSYDVKMKEKGDIPEGYSVSREKKERFSLILESASTNQTSMYLCASPPRQGDTEAFFGQGTRLTVV.

CDR3 in amino acids: CASSWGPGLGNTEAFF. CDR3 sequence (DNA): TGCGCCAGCAGCTGGGGCCCCGGGTTGGGGAACACTGAAGCTTTCTTT. The chain joins TRBV5-1 to TRBJ1-1; possibly TRBD1 for D (5 bases). Per germline, CDR1 SGHRS and CDR2 YFSETQ. CDR3 size: 16 residues. V was shortened by 3 bases and J by 1 base, with 16 bases between the two germline ends.

This clonotype was recorded a few times. J is TRBJ1-2 and V is TRBV7-9; D might be TRBD1 (5 bases). In germline, CDR1 is SEHNR, CDR2 FQNEAQ (reference sequence). V was pared by 6 bases and J by 4 bases, with 12 bases between. The CDR3 runs 13 residues. CDR3: CASRPDSSYGYTF. DNA of the CDR3: TGTGCCAGCAGGCCTGACAGCTCCTATGGCTACACCTTC.

In this sample, this clonotype turned up many times. The V and J genes are TRBV5-6 and TRBJ1-2, with D perhaps TRBD1 (5 bases). V was cut by 1 base and J by 8 bases, with 15 bases left in between. Germline assignment: CDR1 SGHDT and CDR2 YYEEEE. The CDR3 consists of 14 residues. The CDR3 loop reads CASSLLSQERGYTF. Here the CDR3 DNA reads TGTGCCAGCAGCTTGCTATCACAGGAGAGGGGCTACACCTTC.

This clonotype was observed at least ten times. The chain recombines TRBV23-1 with TRBJ2-6, with D tentatively TRBD1 (6 bases). TRBV23-1 counts as an open reading frame of uncertain function. The CDR3 sequence is 16 residues long. Trimming shortened V by 0 bases and J by 2 bases, and 8 bases separated the two germline ends. The CDR3 DNA follows: TGCGCCAGCAGTCAATCGGCAGGGGCTGGGGCCAACGTCCTGACTTTC. Protein product: CASSQSAGAGANVLTF.

The table lists this clonotype with a count of one. The chain couples TRBV20-1 to TRBJ2-3; D uncertain. The germline V and J ends were trimmed by 2 bases and 1 base, with 7 bases remaining between them. The V gene's germline CDR1 is DFQATT and CDR2 SNEGSKA (reference sequence). This CDR3 is built from 13 residues. CDR3: CSARSQGTDTQYF. CDR3 sequence (DNA): TGCAGTGCTAGAAGCCAGGGCACAGATACGCAGTATTTT.

The chain uses TRBV18 and TRBJ1-1; D is ambiguous. Germline CDR1 KGHSH, CDR2 LQKENI. The V end lost 3 bases, the J end lost 1 base, and 6 bases lay between the germline ends. The CDR3 covers 13 residues. The CDR3 protein is CASSPLGNTEAFF. CDR3 nucleotide sequence: TGTGCCAGCTCACCCTTGGGGAACACTGAAGCTTTCTTT.

As to this clonotype: The junction departs from the called germline gene at one end, perhaps through a read error. The chain carries TRBV6-1 and TRBJ1-5; 7 bases are a match to TRBD1. This CDR3 comprises 15 residues. The V gene's germline CDR1 is MNHNS and CDR2 SASEGT. CDR3 amino acids: CASREGQHNNQPQHF. DNA of the CDR3: TGTGCCAGCCGTGAGGGACAGCATAACAATCAGCCCCAGCATTTT.

This clonotype has ten or more counts. The V and J genes are TRBV24-1 and TRBJ2-1, with 12 bases fitting TRBD2. The CDR3 extends over 17 amino acids. Germline lookup yields CDR1 KGHDR and CDR2 SFDVKD. The V and J ends lost 3 bases and 4 bases, in that order; junction bases with no gene match: 6. CDR3 in DNA: TGTGCCACCAGTGATCCAGGACTAGCGGGGACATACAATGAGCAGTTCTTC. It yields the protein CATSDPGLAGTYNEQFF.

This clonotype was counted ten times or more. The chain recombines TRBV20-1 with TRBJ2-7, with 9 bases that match TRBD1. V trimming: 0 bases; J trimming: 7 bases; junction bases outside the gene matches: 7. Germline values: CDR1 DFQATT, CDR2 SNEGSKA (reference sequence). This CDR3 contains 14 residues. The CDR3 protein is CSARDPRTGEEQYF. The CDR3 coding sequence is TGCAGTGCTAGAGACCCCCGGACAGGGGAAGAGCAGTACTTC.

The V call is TRBV19, the J call TRBJ2-7; D remains unclear. The germline CDR1 and CDR2 sequences are LNHDA and SQIVND (reference sequence). The V gene lost 0 bases and the J gene lost 4 bases, with 7 bases spanning the gap. There are 13 residues in the CDR3. The CDR3 DNA follows: TGTGCCAGTAGTATAGATCCACCTTACGAGCAGTACTTC. Protein sequence: CASSIDPPYEQYF.

CDR3 protein: CASSLARGETQYF. The CDR3 bases are TGCGCCAGCAGCTTGGCCCGAGGGGAGACCCAGTACTTC. V usage is TRBV5-1 and J usage is TRBJ2-5, with D perhaps matching TRBD2 (5 bases). Trimming removed 0 bases from V and 5 bases from J, with 8 bases in between. Germline V gene lookup returns CDR1 SGHRS and CDR2 YFSETQ. The CDR3 is made up of 13 amino acids. The complete variable domain, with remaining parts taken from reference TRBV5-1 and TRBJ2-5, reads KAGVTQTPRYLIKTRGQQVTLSCSPISGHRSVSWYQQTPGQGLQFLFEYFSETQRNKGNFPGRFSGRQFSNSRSEMNVSTLELGDSALYLCASSLARGETQYFGPGTRLLVL.

This clonotype has ten or more counts. This rearrangement joins TRBV5-6 to TRBJ2-7; 7 bases match TRBD1. V was pared by 3 bases and J by 2 bases, with 5 bases of the junction left unmatched. This CDR3 has 14 residues. In germline, CDR1 is SGHDT, CDR2 YYEEEE. The CDR3 DNA follows: TGTGCCAGCAGCTCCACGGACAGGACCTACGAGCAGTACTTC. Its protein is CASSSTDRTYEQYF.

This clonotype was recorded many times. The rearrangement joins TRBV20-1 to TRBJ1-2; perhaps TRBD1 as D (6 bases). Between the trimmed V and J ends, which lost 0 bases and 8 bases, there was a span of 13 bases. Germline-derived CDR1 and CDR2 are DFQATT and SNEGSKA (reference sequence). The CDR3 sequence is 13 residues long. The chain's CDR3 is CSARDPLQGGYTF. Here the CDR3 DNA reads TGCAGTGCTAGAGATCCCCTACAGGGCGGCTACACCTTC.

Many counts were recorded for this clonotype. The chain joins TRBV6-1 to TRBJ2-3; TRBD1 or TRBD2 may be the D gene (6 bases each). Trimming pared 6 bases from V and 6 bases from J, leaving 19 bases between. The CDR3 is 15 residues long. Germline V lookup: CDR1 MNHNS, CDR2 SASEGT. CDR3 bases: TGTGCCAGCAGCGTACGGGGGCCCGCCGCGGATACGCAGTATTTT. This encodes CASSVRGPAADTQYF.

The rearrangement uses TRBV5-1 and TRBJ2-7; D might be TRBD1 (6 bases). Germline CDR1 reads SGHRS; CDR2 reads YFSETQ. The V end was cut by 7 bases, the J end by 5 bases, with 19 bases between. The CDR3 runs 14 residues. In DNA, the CDR3 is TGCGCCAGCTTCCCGGAACCTGGGGGCCACGAGCAGTACTTC. As protein: CASFPEPGGHEQYF.

Remarks on this clonotype: A much larger clonotype is one base distant, so this may be a read error. This chain connects TRBV7-6 to TRBJ2-7, with D unresolved. Trimming took off 6 bases at V and 7 bases at J, with 19 bases between the two ends. CDR1 is SGHVS, CDR2 FNYEAQ, per germline. The CDR3 has 14 amino acids. Here the CDR3 reads CASSGRWGYNEQYF. CDR3 DNA sequence: TGTGCCAGCAGTGGACGGTGGGGTTACAATGAGCAGTACTTC.